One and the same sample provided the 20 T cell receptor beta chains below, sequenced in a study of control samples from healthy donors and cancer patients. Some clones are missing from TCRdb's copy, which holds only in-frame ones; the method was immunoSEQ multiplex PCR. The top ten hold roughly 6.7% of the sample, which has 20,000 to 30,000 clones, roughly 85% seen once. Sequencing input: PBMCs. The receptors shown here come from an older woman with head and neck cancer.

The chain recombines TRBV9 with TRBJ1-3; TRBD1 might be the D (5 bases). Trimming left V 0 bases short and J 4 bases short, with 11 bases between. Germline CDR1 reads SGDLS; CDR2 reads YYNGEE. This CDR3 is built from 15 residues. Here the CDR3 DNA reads TGTGCCAGCAGCGTAGCGGAGGGGTCGGGAAACACCATATATTTT. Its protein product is CASSVAEGSGNTIYF.

The CDR3 nucleotides are TGTGCCAGCAACACGATGCCTAATGAAAAACTGTTTTTT. This codes for CASNTMPNEKLFF. The chain carries TRBV6-5 and TRBJ1-4; D is ambiguous. V gave up 7 bases and J gave up 3 bases, with 9 bases separating them. The CDR3 covers 13 residues. The germline CDR1 and CDR2 sequences are MNHEY and SVGAGI.

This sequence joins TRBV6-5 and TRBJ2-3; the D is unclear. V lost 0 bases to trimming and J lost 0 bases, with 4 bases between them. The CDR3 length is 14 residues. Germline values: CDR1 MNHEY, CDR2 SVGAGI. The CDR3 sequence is CASSYSTSTDTQYF. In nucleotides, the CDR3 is TGTGCCAGCAGTTACTCAACTAGCACAGATACGCAGTATTTT.

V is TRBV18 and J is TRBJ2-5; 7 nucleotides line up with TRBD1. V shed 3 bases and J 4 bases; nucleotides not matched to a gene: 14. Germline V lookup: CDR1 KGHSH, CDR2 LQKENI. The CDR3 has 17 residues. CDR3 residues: CASSPLLTGNSLETQYF. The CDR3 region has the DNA TGTGCCAGCTCACCCCTATTGACAGGGAACAGCCTAGAGACCCAGTACTTC. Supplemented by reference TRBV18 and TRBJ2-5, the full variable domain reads NAGVMQNPRHLVRRRGQEARLRCSPMKGHSHVYWYRQLPEEGLKFMVYLQKENIIDESGMPKERFSAEFPKEGPSILRIQQVVRGDSAAYFCASSPLLTGNSLETQYFGPGTRLLVL.

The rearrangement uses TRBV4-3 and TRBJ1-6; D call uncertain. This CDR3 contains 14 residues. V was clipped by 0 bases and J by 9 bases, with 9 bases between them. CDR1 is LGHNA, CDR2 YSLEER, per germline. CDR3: CASSQDLWGSPLHF. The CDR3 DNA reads TGCGCCAGCAGCCAAGATCTTTGGGGTTCACCCCTCCACTTT.

In nucleotides, the CDR3 is TGTGCCAGCAGTGAAAGGGTTGGGTACCAAGAGACCCAGTACTTC. As protein: CASSERVGYQETQYF. The chain is built from TRBV6-1 and TRBJ2-5; D is undetermined. With 2 bases removed from V and 0 bases from J, the gap between germline ends came to 10 bases. The germline V gene has CDR1 MNHNS and CDR2 SASEGT. The CDR3 runs to 15 residues.

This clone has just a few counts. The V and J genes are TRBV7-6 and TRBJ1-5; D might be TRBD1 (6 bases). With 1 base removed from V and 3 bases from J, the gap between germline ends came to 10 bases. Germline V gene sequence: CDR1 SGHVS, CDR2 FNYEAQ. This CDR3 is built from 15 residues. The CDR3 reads CASSLDQGFNQPQHF. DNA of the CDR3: TGTGCCAGCAGCTTAGACCAGGGGTTCAATCAGCCCCAGCATTTT. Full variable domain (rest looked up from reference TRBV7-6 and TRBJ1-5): GAGVSQSPRYKVTKRGQDVALRCDPISGHVSLYWYRQALGQGPEFLTYFNYEAQQDKSGLPNDRFSAERPEGSISTLTIQRTEQRDSAMYRCASSLDQGFNQPQHFGDGTRLSIL.

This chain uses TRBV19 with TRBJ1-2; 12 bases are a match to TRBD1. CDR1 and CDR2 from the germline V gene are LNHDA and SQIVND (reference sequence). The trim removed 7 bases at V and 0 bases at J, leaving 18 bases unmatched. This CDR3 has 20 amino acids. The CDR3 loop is CASTNFRDRGRAVPNYGYTF. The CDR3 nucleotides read TGTGCCAGTACCAATTTCCGGGACAGGGGGCGGGCAGTACCTAACTATGGCTACACCTTC.

In nucleotides, the CDR3 is TGTGCCAGCAGCGTAGGCGACAGAAACTATGGCTACACCTTC. This encodes CASSVGDRNYGYTF. V gene TRBV9 combines with J gene TRBJ1-2, with D maybe TRBD1 (5 bases). Germline CDR1 and CDR2: SGDLS and YYNGEE. The CDR3 runs 14 residues. V was shortened by 0 bases and J by 2 bases, with 8 bases between the two germline ends. The full variable domain, its missing parts supplied by reference TRBV9 and TRBJ1-2, is DSGVTQTPKHLITATGQRVTLRCSPRSGDLSVYWYQQSLDQGLQFLIQYYNGEERAKGNILERFSAQQFPDLHSELNLSSLELGDSALYFCASSVGDRNYGYTFGSGTRLTVV.

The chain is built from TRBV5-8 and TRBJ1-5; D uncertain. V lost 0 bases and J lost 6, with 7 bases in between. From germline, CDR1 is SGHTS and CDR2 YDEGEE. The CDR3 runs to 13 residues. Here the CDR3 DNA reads TGTGCCAGCAGCTTGGATTGGGGTCAGCCCCAGCATTTT. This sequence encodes CASSLDWGQPQHF.

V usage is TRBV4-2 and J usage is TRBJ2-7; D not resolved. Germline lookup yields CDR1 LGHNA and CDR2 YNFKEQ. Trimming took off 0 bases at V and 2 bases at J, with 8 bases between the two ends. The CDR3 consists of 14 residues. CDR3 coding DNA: TGTGCCAGCAGCCAAGATTTAATAGCCTACGAGCAGTACTTC. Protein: CASSQDLIAYEQYF.

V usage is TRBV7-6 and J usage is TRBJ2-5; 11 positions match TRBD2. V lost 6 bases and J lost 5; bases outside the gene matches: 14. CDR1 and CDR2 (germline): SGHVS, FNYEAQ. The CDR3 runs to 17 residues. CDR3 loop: CASSYELLAGGGETQYF. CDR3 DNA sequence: TGTGCCAGCAGTTACGAGCTCCTAGCGGGAGGCGGGGAGACCCAGTACTTC.

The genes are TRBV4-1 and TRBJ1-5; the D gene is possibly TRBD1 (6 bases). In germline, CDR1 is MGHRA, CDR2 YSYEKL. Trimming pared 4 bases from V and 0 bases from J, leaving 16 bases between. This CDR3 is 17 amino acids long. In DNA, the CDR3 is TGCGCCAGCAGCCGCAGGACAGATTCTTATAGCAATCAGCCCCAGCATTTT. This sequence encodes CASSRRTDSYSNQPQHF.

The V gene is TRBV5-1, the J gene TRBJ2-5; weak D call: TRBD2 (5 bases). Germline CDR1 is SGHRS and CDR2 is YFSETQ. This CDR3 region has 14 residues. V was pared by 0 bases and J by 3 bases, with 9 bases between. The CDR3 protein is CASSLGLIEETQYF. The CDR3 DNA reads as TGCGCCAGCAGCTTGGGACTAATCGAAGAGACCCAGTACTTC.

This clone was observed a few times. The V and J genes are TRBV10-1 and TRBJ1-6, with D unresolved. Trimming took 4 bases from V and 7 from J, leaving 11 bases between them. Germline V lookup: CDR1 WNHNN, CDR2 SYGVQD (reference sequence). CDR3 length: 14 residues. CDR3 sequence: CASSAGLVNSPLHF. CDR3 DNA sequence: TGCGCCAGCAGTGCCGGACTGGTAAATTCACCCCTCCACTTT.

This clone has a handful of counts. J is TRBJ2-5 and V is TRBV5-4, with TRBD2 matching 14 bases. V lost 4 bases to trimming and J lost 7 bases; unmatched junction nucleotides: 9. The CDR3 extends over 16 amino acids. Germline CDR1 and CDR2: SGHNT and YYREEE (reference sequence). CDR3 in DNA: TGTGCCAGCAGCCCGGGACTAGCGGGGGTTATCTTGACCCAGTACTTC. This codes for CASSPGLAGVILTQYF.

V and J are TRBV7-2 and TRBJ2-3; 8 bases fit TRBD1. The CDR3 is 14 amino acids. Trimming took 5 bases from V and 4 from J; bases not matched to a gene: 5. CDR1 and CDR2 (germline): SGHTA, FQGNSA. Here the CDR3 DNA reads TGTGCCAGCAGCCTCGGACAGGGCGCAGATACGCAGTATTTT. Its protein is CASSLGQGADTQYF.

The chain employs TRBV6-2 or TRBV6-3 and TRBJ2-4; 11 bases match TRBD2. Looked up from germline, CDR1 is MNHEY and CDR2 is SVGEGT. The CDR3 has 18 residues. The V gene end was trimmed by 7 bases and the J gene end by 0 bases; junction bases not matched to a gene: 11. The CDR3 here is CASTPGTSGLLAKNIQYF. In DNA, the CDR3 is TGTGCCAGCACCCCCGGGACTAGCGGATTGTTAGCCAAAAACATTCAGTACTTC.

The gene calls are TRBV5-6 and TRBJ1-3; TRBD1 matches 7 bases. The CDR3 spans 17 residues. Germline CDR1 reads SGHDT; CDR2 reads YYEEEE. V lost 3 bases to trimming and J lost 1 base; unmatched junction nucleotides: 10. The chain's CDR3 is CASSSLRETGSGNTIYF. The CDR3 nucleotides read TGTGCCAGCAGCTCTCTGAGAGAGACAGGGTCTGGAAACACCATATATTTT.

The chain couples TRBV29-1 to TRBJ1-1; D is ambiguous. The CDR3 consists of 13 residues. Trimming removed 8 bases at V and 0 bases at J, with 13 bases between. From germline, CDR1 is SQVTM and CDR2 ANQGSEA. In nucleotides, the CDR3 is TGCAGCTTTTGTAGCCAGCTGAACACTGAAGCTTTCTTT. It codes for CSFCSQLNTEAFF.